The source of this TCR beta chain is a study of Ad26.COV2.S vaccination and SARS-CoV-2 variants (dated by TCRdb to the early 2020s). In terms of the full investigation: Vaccine-arm donors were drawn from COV1001, a multicentre, randomized, double-blind, placebo-controlled phase I-IIa trial of Ad26.COV2.S in healthy adults. Ad26.COV2.S was administered intramuscularly at a dose of 5x10^10 or 1x10^11 viral particles, either as one shot or as two shots given 56 days apart. TCRbeta repertoire sequencing was used to assess the specificity and breadth of SARS-CoV-2-reactive T cell receptors after Ad26.COV2.S vaccination. A total of roughly 32 samples were included in the TCR-sequenced set, comprising around 20 Ad26.COV2.S vaccine recipients, 5 placebo recipients and 8 SARS-CoV-2 convalescent individuals. Trial participants were randomized into five groups of five, in which low-dose or high-dose Ad26.COV2.S was given once or twice, or placebo was given on both occasions. Throughout the experiments and outcome assessment, investigators stayed blinded to trial group allocation.

What this sample's treatment or condition label stands for: roughly 18 received Ad26.COV2.S at low or high dose, single or two shots; roughly five received placebo; per-sample allocation not given. Repertoires of vaccine and placebo recipients were sequenced from samples collected on day 63 after the first injection. Cohort 1b enrolled some 25 adults aged 18-55 years at a single site in Boston, USA, between 29 July and 7 August 2020. Ad26.COV2.S was a replication-incompetent adenovirus type 26 vector that expressed a prefusion-stabilized SARS-CoV-2 spike protein derived from the original Wuhan strain. The immunoSEQ Assay was the method used to sequence TCRbeta CDR3 regions. After extraction, genomic DNA underwent amplification by bias-controlled multiplex PCR, followed by high-throughput sequencing. On the study's bioinformatics: Collapsing and filtering of sequences were performed to quantify the absolute abundance of each unique TCRbeta CDR3 region. T cell fraction was estimated by normalization of TCRbeta template counts to usable DNA, with usable DNA being measured through amplification of reference genes present in all nucleated cells. Repertoire TCRs were annotated as SARS-CoV-2-specific when V gene, CDR3 amino acid sequence and J gene were exactly matched to a known reactive TCR set. The reference SARS-CoV-2 TCR set came from MIRA and was filtered for enrichment in COVID-19-positive ImmuneCODE repertoires, removing public or cross-reactive TCRs. Using the MIRA antigens, annotated TCRs were further analysed by specific ORF or by position within an ORF. Breadth was defined as annotated unique rearrangements over total unique productive rearrangements; depth was the summed frequency of those rearrangements. Two-sided Wilcoxon rank-sum tests were used to compare TCR breadth between groups. TCRdb provides this immuneACCESS table in a form limited to in-frame rearrangements. Some clones are lacking; in checked studies, under half of them reflect an unresolved V gene, and why the rest are absent is not known. V and J calls and clone size are as listed in that table; D and trimming were resolved from the DNA. The sample has about 350,000 clones on record, around 89% of them singletons. Of the sample, approximately 5% is held by the ten largest clones.

Study-wide conclusions, independent of this receptor: According to the authors, total T cell responses may have been underestimated by the TCR breadth and depth analyses. Comparing responses between vaccine doses or regimens was not something the study was powered to do. Vaccine and placebo recipients had similar non-spike TCR breadth, a finding consistent with the vaccine containing only spike. Compared with placebo recipients, Ad26.COV2.S recipients showed higher spike-specific TCR breadth (P = 0.0014). After vaccination, substantial breadth of spike-specific CD8+ and CD4+ T cell responses was reported.

Remarks on this clone: It has no known antigen specificity. Nothing much larger sits one base from this clone, and base qualities are not available.

The junction carries 17 bases between V and J, which are trimmed by 5 bases and 7 bases respectively. The germline V gene provides CDR1 SGHVS and CDR2 FQNEAQ. From its cysteine to its phenylalanine, the CDR3 spans 14 amino acids. Of all the DNA, just the CDR3 is kept, 42 bases in frame from base 1. The sequenced sample was peripheral blood, obtained in a trial of Ad26.COV2.S vaccine versus placebo. The TCR sequence derives from a person aged 18 to 59 who received the Ad26.COV2.S COVID-19 vaccine or a placebo. This chain joins TRBV7-8 to TRBJ1-2; a confident D gene designation cannot be given. The nucleotide sequence is given as TGTGCCAGCAGCGTAGACCTCGGTACCGGTGGCTACACCTTC. This codes for CASSVDLGTGGYTF.